Detailed here is one TCR beta chain. Its antigen is undetermined. This entry comes from a study of tissue T cells after allogeneic stem cell transplantation. Study as a whole: Samples with visible lymphocytes on H&E were prioritized for sequencing.

Findings and limits, study-wide: The study did not identify alloreactive or antigen-specific tissue TCRs, and some clones might be persisting host cells. This small cohort was clinically heterogeneous, and sampling depth was a limitation.

The V gene lost 0 bases and the J gene lost 8 bases, with 19 bases spanning the gap. CDR1 is GTSNPN, CDR2 SVGIG, per germline (reference sequence). The CDR3 consists of 15 residues. The method was immunoSEQ multiplex PCR; TCRdb's version includes in-frame clones alone and lacks a portion of them. Of under 7,500 clones in the sample, less than 70% were seen once. Source: duodenum tissue, taken at autopsy. The genes are TRBV30 and TRBJ1-2; D gene ambiguous. This clonotype was sampled from a female donor over 55 with lung cancer. DNA of the CDR3: TGTGCCTGGAGTGTAGGGCTGGGTCGGACCCGCGGCTACACCTTC. This encodes CAWSVGLGRTRGYTF.